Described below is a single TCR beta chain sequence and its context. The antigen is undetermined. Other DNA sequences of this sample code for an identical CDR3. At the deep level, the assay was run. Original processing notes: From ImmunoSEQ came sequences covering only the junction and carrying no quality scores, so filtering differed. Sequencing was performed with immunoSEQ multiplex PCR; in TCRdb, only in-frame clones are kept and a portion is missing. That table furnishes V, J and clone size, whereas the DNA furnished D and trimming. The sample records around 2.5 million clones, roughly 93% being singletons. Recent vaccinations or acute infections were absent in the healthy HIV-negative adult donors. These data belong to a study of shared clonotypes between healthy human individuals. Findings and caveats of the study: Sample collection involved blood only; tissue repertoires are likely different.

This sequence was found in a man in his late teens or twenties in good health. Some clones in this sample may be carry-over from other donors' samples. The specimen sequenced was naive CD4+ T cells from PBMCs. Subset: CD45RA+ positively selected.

CDR3 residues: CASSPDRVNQPQHF. The CDR3 DNA is TGTGCCAGCAGCCCGGACAGGGTTAATCAGCCCCAGCATTTT. The chain carries TRBV28 and TRBJ1-5; TRBD1 matches 8 bases. The CDR3 covers 14 residues. Trimming took 6 bases from V and 4 from J; bases not matched to a gene: 5. Germline V gene lookup returns CDR1 MDHEN and CDR2 SYDVKM.